These 31 T cell receptor beta chains originate from one sample sequenced in a study of blood T cell repertoires in COVID-19. Repertoires were generated with immunoSEQ multiplex PCR, while TCRdb's copy carries only in-frame clones and drops some. This repertoire shows around 230,000 clones, roughly 80% found once; its top ten account for roughly 7.9%. Material: peripheral blood. The receptors were gathered from a woman of 80 years or more with acute or convalescent COVID-19.

The chain couples TRBV27 to TRBJ2-6, with D hard to call. The CDR3 sequence is 13 residues long. V shed 6 bases and J shed 7 bases, with 10 bases lying between them. CDR1 MNHEY and CDR2 SMNVEV come from the germline V gene (reference sequence). CDR3 nucleotide sequence: TGTGCCAGCAGACTGTCACTCGCCAACGTCCTGACTTTC. It specifies CASRLSLANVLTF.

This clone was counted once. The J gene is TRBJ1-3, the V gene TRBV7-8; 7 positions match TRBD1. The CDR3 is made up of 15 amino acids. Germline trimming cut 5 bases from V and 3 bases from J; bases unmatched to any gene: 7. Germline V gives CDR1 SGHVS, CDR2 FQNEAQ. The CDR3 loop is CASSTLTGVGNTIYF. The CDR3 DNA follows: TGTGCCAGCAGCACCCTAACAGGGGTTGGAAACACCATATATTTT.

CDR3 amino acids: CASSWSPATNEKLFF. The CDR3, as DNA: TGTGCCAGCAGCTGGAGTCCAGCAACTAATGAAAAACTGTTTTTT. This sequence joins TRBV11-2 and TRBJ1-4, with D hard to call. Per germline, CDR1 SGHAT and CDR2 FQNNGV. The V end was cut by 4 bases, the J end by 0 bases, with 9 bases between. The CDR3 runs to 15 residues.

The J gene is TRBJ1-1, the V gene TRBV2; 9 bases are a match to TRBD1. With V trimmed by 6 bases and J by 0 bases, 5 bases remained unmatched. The CDR3 runs 15 residues. The germline V gene encodes CDR1 SNHLY and CDR2 FYNNEI. The CDR3 DNA is TGTGCCAGCAGGGGACAGGGAAGGATGAACACTGAAGCTTTCTTT. It translates to CASRGQGRMNTEAFF.

The rearrangement joins TRBV11-2 to TRBJ2-7; 10 bases are shared with TRBD2. The V gene end was trimmed by 5 bases and the J gene end by 1 base; junction bases not matched to a gene: 5. This CDR3 has 15 residues. Germline V gene lookup returns CDR1 SGHAT and CDR2 FQNNGV. This chain's CDR3 is CASSDRTSGSYEQYF. For the CDR3, the DNA is TGTGCCAGCAGCGATCGGACTAGCGGTTCCTACGAGCAGTACTTC. Supplemented by reference TRBV11-2 and TRBJ2-7, the full variable domain reads EAGVAQSPRYKIIEKRQSVAFWCNPISGHATLYWYQQILGQGPKLLIQFQNNGVVDDSQLPKDRFSAERLKGVDSTLKIQPAKLEDSAVYLCASSDRTSGSYEQYFGPGTRLTVT.

The chain links TRBV6-1 to TRBJ2-3; D perhaps matches TRBD1 (6 bases). This CDR3 is 14 amino acids long. In germline, CDR1 is MNHNS, CDR2 SASEGT. V was shortened by 0 bases and J by 6 bases, with 10 bases between the two germline ends. The chain's CDR3 is CASSEALGADTQYF. CDR3 sequence (DNA): TGTGCCAGCAGTGAAGCGCTGGGGGCCGATACGCAGTATTTT.

The chain carries TRBV5-6 and TRBJ2-5; no clear D. Germline V gene sequence: CDR1 SGHDT, CDR2 YYEEEE. The CDR3 is made up of 14 amino acids. V lost 2 bases and J 4 bases, leaving 12 bases between the germline ends. The CDR3 DNA is TGTGCCAGCAGCTTTAGAACGACTGGAGAGACCCAGTACTTC. Its translation: CASSFRTTGETQYF.

A note on this clone: The sample has other DNA sequences that encode this CDR3 too. This chain uses TRBV6-1 with TRBJ2-5; the D is unclear. Germline CDR1 is MNHNS and CDR2 is SASEGT. Trimming pared 2 bases from V and 1 base from J, leaving 8 bases between. This CDR3 comprises 14 residues. The CDR3 spells CASSEITVQETQYF. CDR3 coding DNA: TGTGCCAGCAGTGAAATTACAGTCCAAGAGACCCAGTACTTC.

This sequence joins TRBV5-4 and TRBJ1-2, with no clear D. There are 14 residues in the CDR3. CDR1 is SGHNT and CDR2 is YYREEE in the germline V gene (reference sequence). The V end was cut by 1 base, the J end by 0 bases, with 7 bases between. In DNA, the CDR3 is TGTGCCAGCAGCTTGCTACGTACTAACTATGGCTACACCTTC. This sequence encodes CASSLLRTNYGYTF.

The rearrangement joins TRBV2 to TRBJ2-1; D possibly corresponds to TRBD2 (6 bases). Germline V CDR1 and CDR2: SNHLY, FYNNEI. The CDR3 is 14 amino acids. The V gene lost 4 bases and the J gene lost 4 bases, with 11 bases spanning the gap. CDR3 in amino acids: CASSAGAIYNEQFF. DNA of the CDR3: TGTGCCAGCAGTGCGGGAGCCATATACAATGAGCAGTTCTTC.

CDR3 residues: CASSQPGGYSPLHF. As DNA, the CDR3 is TGTGCCAGCAGCCAACCCGGGGGGTATTCACCCCTCCACTTT. The chain recombines TRBV7-2 with TRBJ1-6; D is possibly TRBD1 (5 bases). The germline V gene encodes CDR1 SGHTA and CDR2 FQGNSA. V was pared by 5 bases and J by 8 bases, with 13 bases between. This CDR3 region has 14 residues.

The chain couples TRBV5-1 to TRBJ1-2; 9 bases are shared with TRBD1. CDR1 is SGHRS, CDR2 YFSETQ, per germline. The CDR3 is 17 amino acids. V gave up 3 bases and J gave up 5 bases; unmatched junction bases: 14. CDR3 in DNA: TGCGCCAGCAGCTCCGATTACCTTCGACAGGGGGAATATGGCTACACCTTC. Translated, it gives CASSSDYLRQGEYGYTF.

V and J are TRBV19 and TRBJ1-2, with 9 bases matching TRBD1. From germline, CDR1 is LNHDA and CDR2 SQIVND (reference sequence). The CDR3 has 15 residues. The J segment lost 2 bases and the V segment lost 5 bases, leaving 6 bases of the junction unmatched. The CDR3 region has the DNA TGTGCCAGTAGTCGAACCGGGACAGGGAACTATGGCTACACCTTC. It translates to CASSRTGTGNYGYTF.

This clone was seen a handful of times. The chain carries TRBV7-9 and TRBJ2-5; possibly TRBD2 for D (6 bases). Germline CDR1 and CDR2: SEHNR and FQNEAQ (reference sequence). The CDR3 runs 15 residues. V lost 5 bases and J 5 bases, leaving 18 bases between the germline ends. CDR3 sequence (DNA): TGTGCCAGCAGCCAAGCTCGGGGGACCGCCGAGACCCAGTACTTC. Encoded protein: CASSQARGTAETQYF. The full variable domain, its missing parts supplied by reference TRBV7-9 and TRBJ2-5, is DTGVSQNPRHKITKRGQNVTFRCDPISEHNRLYWYRQTLGQGPEFLTYFQNEAQLEKSRLLSDRFSAERPKGSFSTLEIQRTEQGDSAMYLCASSQARGTAETQYFGPGTRLLVL.

This clone was seen a single time. This chain links TRBV6-5 with TRBJ1-4; the D is unclear. V dropped 2 bases and J dropped 7 bases, with 17 bases sitting between them. The CDR3 covers 16 residues. CDR1 MNHEY and CDR2 SVGAGI come from the germline V gene. The CDR3 bases are TGTGCCAGCAGTTACCTACTGGACGGTCGGGGTGAAAAACTGTTTTTT. The encoded protein is CASSYLLDGRGEKLFF.

The chain carries TRBV9 and TRBJ1-1; D not certain. This CDR3 has 16 residues. Trimming cost V 3 bases and J 2 bases, with 17 bases left between them. Germline assignment: CDR1 SGDLS and CDR2 YYNGEE. CDR3 loop: CASSAPGTSVNTEAFF. The DNA of the CDR3 is TGTGCCAGCAGCGCTCCAGGAACATCGGTTAACACTGAAGCTTTCTTT. Together with reference TRBV9 and TRBJ1-1, the CDR3 gives the full variable domain: DSGVTQTPKHLITATGQRVTLRCSPRSGDLSVYWYQQSLDQGLQFLIQYYNGEERAKGNILERFSAQQFPDLHSELNLSSLELGDSALYFCASSAPGTSVNTEAFFGQGTRLTVV.

This clone was seen more than once but under ten times. The chain has TRBV2 and TRBJ1-4; D might be TRBD1 (6 bases). Trimming removed 6 bases from V and 7 bases from J, with 15 bases in between. This CDR3 region has 14 residues. CDR1 and CDR2 (germline): SNHLY, FYNNEI. The CDR3: CASRMTGTSEKLFF. CDR3 coding DNA: TGTGCCAGCAGGATGACAGGAACGAGTGAAAAACTGTTTTTT.

The chain is built from TRBV19 and TRBJ2-3; D not resolved. The V and J ends lost 6 bases and 6 bases respectively, with 13 bases between them. The CDR3 sequence is 13 residues long. CDR1 LNHDA and CDR2 SQIVND come from the germline V gene (reference sequence). Here the CDR3 DNA reads TGTGCCAGTAGACGTCGTGACGGGGATACGCAGTATTTT. Its protein product is CASRRRDGDTQYF.

The chain combines TRBV14 with TRBJ2-1; D is uncertain. Trimming removed 4 bases from V and 6 bases from J, with 4 bases in between. The germline gives CDR1 SGHDN, CDR2 FVKESK. The CDR3 runs 11 residues. CDR3 DNA: TGTGCCAGCAGCCTTCTCAATGAGCAGTTCTTC. Protein: CASSLLNEQFF.

This clone has a single count. This rearrangement joins TRBV14 to TRBJ2-7; 10 bases match TRBD1. V lost 2 bases to trimming and J lost 6 bases; unmatched junction nucleotides: 10. The CDR3 loop spans 16 amino acids. CDR1 is SGHDN and CDR2 is FVKESK in the germline V gene. The CDR3 sequence: CASSQRLGTGAAEQYF. CDR3 DNA sequence: TGTGCCAGCAGCCAACGCCTAGGGACAGGGGCCGCCGAGCAGTACTTC.

The CDR3 loop is CASRIDTFMNTEAFF. CDR3 DNA: TGTGCCAGCAGGATTGACACGTTCATGAACACTGAAGCTTTCTTT. The rearrangement uses TRBV2 and TRBJ1-1, with no clear D. This CDR3 has 15 amino acids. Germline V gives CDR1 SNHLY, CDR2 FYNNEI. V was cut by 6 bases and J by 0 bases, with 14 bases left in between.

The chain is built from TRBV15 and TRBJ2-3; 7 bases line up with TRBD1. CDR3 size: 16 residues. The V segment lost 4 bases and the J segment 1 base; nucleotides outside the gene matches: 8. CDR1 and CDR2 from the germline V gene are LNHNV and YYDKDF (reference sequence). The CDR3: CATSKIIGTGTDTQYF. The CDR3 DNA reads as TGTGCCACCAGCAAGATAATTGGGACAGGCACAGATACGCAGTATTTT.

The chain carries TRBV5-8 and TRBJ2-3; 12 bases are shared with TRBD2. V shed 4 bases and J 6 bases; nucleotides not matched to a gene: 6. The V gene's germline CDR1 is SGHTS and CDR2 YDEGEE. The CDR3 runs 15 residues. The DNA of the CDR3 is TGTGCCAGCAGCCAAGGACTAGCGGGGACGGATACGCAGTATTTT. It yields the protein CASSQGLAGTDTQYF.

The V and J genes are TRBV11-2 and TRBJ2-1; TRBD2 matches at 9 bases. The CDR3 is 18 amino acids. V shed 2 bases and J 2 bases; nucleotides not matched to a gene: 10. The germline V gene encodes CDR1 SGHAT and CDR2 FQNNGV. The CDR3: CASSLFPLAGITYNEQFF. The DNA for the CDR3 is TGTGCCAGCAGCTTATTCCCACTAGCGGGTATCACCTACAATGAGCAGTTCTTC.

The chain joins TRBV19 to TRBJ2-1; D might be TRBD1 (7 bases). Trimming left V 5 bases short and J 5 bases short, with 22 bases between. This CDR3 comprises 17 residues. Germline V gene data show CDR1 as LNHDA and CDR2 as SQIVND (reference sequence). In nucleotides, the CDR3 is TGTGCCAGTAGTTCACTAGCCATTGGGACAGTCAACAATGAGCAGTTCTTC. Amino acid sequence: CASSSLAIGTVNNEQFF.

This clone was counted only a few times. V and J are TRBV10-1 and TRBJ1-5, with D unresolved. Germline V gene lookup returns CDR1 WNHNN and CDR2 SYGVQD (reference sequence). This CDR3 spans 13 amino acids. The V end lost 2 bases, the J end lost 0 bases, and 2 bases lay between the germline ends. The CDR3 loop is CASSERSNQPQHF. The CDR3 DNA reads TGCGCCAGCAGTGAGCGTAGCAATCAGCCCCAGCATTTT.

This chain uses TRBV19 with TRBJ1-6; 7 bases fit TRBD1. Germline-derived CDR1 and CDR2 are LNHDA and SQIVND (reference sequence). This CDR3 contains 14 residues. The V and J ends lost 4 bases and 8 bases, in that order; junction bases with no gene match: 5. CDR3 residues: CASSKGQAYSPLHF. The CDR3 bases are TGTGCCAGTAGTAAAGGACAGGCTTATTCACCCCTCCACTTT.

The chain is built from TRBV27 and TRBJ2-1, with 8 bases fitting TRBD2. Germline CDR1 reads MNHEY; CDR2 reads SMNVEV (reference sequence). The CDR3 is 15 amino acids. V trimming: 6 bases; J trimming: 4 bases; junction bases outside the gene matches: 8. The CDR3 region is CASSPGTRHYNEQFF. CDR3 coding DNA: TGTGCCAGCAGCCCCGGGACTAGGCATTACAATGAGCAGTTCTTC.

This clone came up a few times. This rearrangement joins TRBV18 to TRBJ1-5, with no clear D. Trimming removed 6 bases at V and 6 bases at J, with 12 bases between. This CDR3 contains 13 residues. Germline-derived CDR1 and CDR2 are KGHSH and LQKENI. CDR3 DNA: TGTGCCAGCTCCGGGGATAGGGTTCAGCCCCAGCATTTT. It is translated as CASSGDRVQPQHF.

This clone was seen a few times. This CDR3 is CSVSPQREAYTDTQYF. As DNA, the CDR3 is TGCAGCGTTAGCCCTCAGCGGGAGGCTTACACAGATACGCAGTATTTT. The rearrangement uses TRBV29-1 and TRBJ2-3; the match to TRBD2 covers 9 bases. Germline V gives CDR1 SQVTM, CDR2 ANQGSEA. This CDR3 is built from 16 residues. The junction had 11 bases not matched to a gene; V was cut back by 5 bases and J by 2 bases.

The chain combines TRBV25-1 with TRBJ1-2, with 7 bases matching TRBD1. The CDR3 is 17 amino acids. V trimming: 5 bases; J trimming: 3 bases; junction bases outside the gene matches: 15. Germline V CDR1 and CDR2: MGHDK, SYGVNS. The CDR3 spells CASSISLGTVGHYGYTF. As DNA, the CDR3 is TGTGCCAGCAGTATTTCCCTCGGGACAGTCGGGCACTATGGCTACACCTTC.